This T cell receptor beta chain is from a study of preoperative IRX-2 immunotherapy in early breast cancer. Germline CDR1 reads MNHGY; CDR2 reads SAAAGT. The CDR3 loop spans 15 amino acids. V lost 8 bases and J lost 4, with 17 bases in between. In its sample, this clone was seen a few times. The protocol was immunoSEQ multiplex PCR, while the TCRdb copy is restricted to in-frame clones and leaves out a portion. The data show 20,000 to 30,000 clones, 65% to 85% seen once. Treatment indicated: preoperative locoregional IRX-2 cytokine immunotherapy. The TCR sequence derives from a human donor with breast cancer. This sample comprised lymph node tissue, obtained before IRX-2 immunotherapy. This chain joins TRBV6-8 and TRBJ2-2; tentative D call: TRBD1 (6 bases). CDR3 protein: CASGSQGWTTGELFF. The CDR3, as DNA: TGTGCCAGCGGCTCACAGGGTTGGACCACCGGGGAGCTGTTTTTT.